The 25 T cell receptor beta chains below come from one sample, sequenced in a study of blood T cell repertoires in COVID-19. The table came from immunoSEQ multiplex PCR; TCRdb's copy has only in-frame clones and leaves some out. The table includes 120,000 or so clones, around 81% detected once. The specimen sequenced was peripheral blood. The receptors here all came from a woman in her forties or fifties with acute or convalescent COVID-19.

This chain links TRBV6-4 with TRBJ2-1; 10 bases are shared with TRBD2. The CDR3 is 16 amino acids. With 0 bases clipped from V and 3 bases from J, the junction kept 2 bases outside the gene matches. The V gene's germline CDR1 is MRHNA and CDR2 SNTAGT. The CDR3, as DNA: TGTGCCAGCAGTGACTCGATAGCGGGAGGCTACAATGAGCAGTTCTTC. Amino acids: CASSDSIAGGYNEQFF.

DNA for the CDR3: TGTGCCAGAAGCTTTTCACAGCCGAACACTGAAGCTTTCTTT. Translated, it gives CARSFSQPNTEAFF. This chain joins TRBV7-5 and TRBJ1-1; no check of the table's D call, TRBD1, against the DNA was made. TRBV7-5 counts as a pseudogene. The CDR3 runs 14 residues.

The chain uses TRBV19 and TRBJ2-5; 15 bases fit TRBD2. The germline V gene encodes CDR1 LNHDA and CDR2 SQIVND (reference sequence). J lost 7 bases, V lost 4 bases, and 4 bases had no gene match. The CDR3 length is 15 residues. The CDR3 loop is CASSTGTSGRRTQYF. CDR3 nucleotides: TGTGCCAGTAGTACGGGGACTAGCGGGAGGAGGACCCAGTACTTC.

The V gene is TRBV20-1, the J gene TRBJ1-2, with D tentatively TRBD1 (6 bases). This CDR3 has 11 residues. The V gene's germline CDR1 is DFQATT and CDR2 SNEGSKA (reference sequence). CDR3 sequence reads: CSGEGGYGYTF. The CDR3 DNA follows: TGCAGCGGGGAGGGGGGCTATGGCTACACCTTC.

This chain links TRBV18 with TRBJ2-7, with 11 nucleotides matching TRBD2. Germline trimming cut 3 bases from V and 3 bases from J; bases unmatched to any gene: 4. CDR3 length: 15 amino acids. Germline CDR1 and CDR2: KGHSH and LQKENI. The CDR3 region has the DNA TGTGCCAGCTCACCCGAGGGACTAGCGGACTACGAGCAGTACTTC. This encodes CASSPEGLADYEQYF. Combining the CDR3 with reference TRBV18 and TRBJ2-7 gives the whole variable domain NAGVMQNPRHLVRRRGQEARLRCSPMKGHSHVYWYRQLPEEGLKFMVYLQKENIIDESGMPKERFSAEFPKEGPSILRIQQVVRGDSAAYFCASSPEGLADYEQYFGPGTRLTVT.

The gene calls are TRBV6-5 and TRBJ2-7; 7 bases are shared with TRBD1. The CDR3 is 14 amino acids. After removal of 2 bases from V and 6 bases from J, the junction contained 7 bases not matched to a gene. The germline CDR1 and CDR2 sequences are MNHEY and SVGAGI. The CDR3 coding sequence is TGTGCCAGCAGTTACGACAGGGTTTTTGGCGAGCAGTACTTC. As protein: CASSYDRVFGEQYF.

V gene TRBV9 combines with J gene TRBJ2-5, with D perhaps TRBD1 (5 bases). This CDR3 has 18 residues. Germline V lookup: CDR1 SGDLS, CDR2 YYNGEE. Trimming left V 0 bases short and J 5 bases short, with 23 bases between. The CDR3 here is CASSVGDSGAGPRETQYF. The DNA for the CDR3 is TGTGCCAGCAGCGTAGGGGATTCTGGGGCAGGGCCCCGGGAGACCCAGTACTTC.

This clone came up once. The J gene is TRBJ1-5, the V gene TRBV20-1; 7 nucleotides align to TRBD1. The CDR3 runs 15 residues. The junction had 5 bases not matched to a gene; V was cut back by 3 bases and J by 0 bases. Germline-derived CDR1 and CDR2 are DFQATT and SNEGSKA (reference sequence). Here the CDR3 reads CSASRQGHSNQPQHF. Written as DNA, the CDR3 is TGCAGTGCTAGTCGACAGGGACATAGCAATCAGCCCCAGCATTTT.

The genes are TRBV12-5 and TRBJ2-2; D call uncertain. Germline assignment: CDR1 LGHNT and CDR2 FRNRAP. The CDR3 contains 17 residues. The V end lost 3 bases, the J end lost 4 bases, and 18 bases lay between the germline ends. The CDR3 here is CASGLWLSAPGTGELFF. The CDR3 DNA reads TGTGCTAGTGGTTTATGGTTGTCGGCGCCGGGCACCGGGGAGCTGTTTTTT.

This chain's CDR3 is CASSAQTGGDYGYTF. The CDR3 DNA follows: TGTGCCAGCAGTGCGCAAACAGGGGGGGACTATGGCTACACCTTC. The genes are TRBV28 and TRBJ1-2; 8 bases map to TRBD1. The germline gives CDR1 MDHEN, CDR2 SYDVKM. This CDR3 is built from 15 residues. The ends lost 5 bases at V and 3 bases at J; junction bases unmatched: 8.

The chain joins TRBV5-5 to TRBJ1-2; TRBD1 aligns across 7 bases. CDR1 is SGHKS, CDR2 YYEKEE, per germline (reference sequence). J lost 2 bases, V lost 4 bases, and 5 bases had no gene match. This CDR3 contains 14 residues. The CDR3 is CASSGIQGNYGYTF. The CDR3, as DNA: TGTGCCAGCAGCGGGATACAGGGGAACTATGGCTACACCTTC. The full variable domain, in which reference TRBV5-5 and TRBJ1-2 provide the parts outside the CDR3, is DAGVTQSPTHLIKTRGQQVTLRCSPISGHKSVSWYQQVLGQGPQFIFQYYEKEERGRGNFPDRFSARQFPNYSSELNVNALLLGDSALYLCASSGIQGNYGYTFGSGTRLTVV.

The chain is built from TRBV18 and TRBJ2-3; D perhaps matches TRBD2 (6 bases). The germline V and J ends were trimmed by 2 bases and 6 bases, with 12 bases remaining between them. Germline CDR1 and CDR2: KGHSH and LQKENI. This CDR3 is built from 14 residues. This CDR3 is CASSPGGGEDTQYF. CDR3 sequence (DNA): TGTGCCAGCTCACCAGGGGGAGGCGAGGATACGCAGTATTTT.

The V gene is TRBV20-1, the J gene TRBJ1-1; tentative D call: TRBD1 (5 bases). V gave up 5 bases and J gave up 10 bases, with 14 bases separating them. Looked up from germline, CDR1 is DFQATT and CDR2 is SNEGSKA (reference sequence). This CDR3 is 11 amino acids long. The CDR3: CSAQLGQGAFF. The CDR3 nucleotides read TGCAGTGCTCAACTGGGGCAGGGAGCTTTCTTT.

This clone was detected only a few times. The rearrangement uses TRBV2 and TRBJ1-3; D is undetermined. This CDR3 is 14 amino acids long. Germline loops: CDR1 SNHLY, CDR2 FYNNEI. Trimming pared 2 bases from V and 0 bases from J, leaving 5 bases between. In nucleotides, the CDR3 is TGTGCCAGCAGTGAACGAGGCTCTGGAAACACCATATATTTT. It is translated as CASSERGSGNTIYF.

This clone is a singleton in its sample. This chain links TRBV24-1 with TRBJ2-2; 8 bases map to TRBD1. CDR1 and CDR2 from the germline V gene are KGHDR and SFDVKD. V shed 0 bases, J shed 8 bases, and the junction held 7 bases outside the gene matches. The CDR3 totals 16 residues. CDR3 region: CATSDLRTGFAGELFF. DNA of the CDR3: TGTGCCACCAGTGATTTGAGGACAGGGTTCGCGGGGGAGCTGTTTTTT.

The chain joins TRBV4-1 to TRBJ1-1; D remains unclear. The ends were cut back, 0 bases at V and 9 bases at J, with 8 bases in the middle. Germline-derived CDR1 and CDR2 are MGHRA and YSYEKL. The CDR3 runs 12 residues. The CDR3 spells CASSQEGGKAFF. Written as DNA, the CDR3 is TGCGCCAGCAGCCAAGAAGGCGGGAAAGCTTTCTTT.

The rearrangement links TRBV7-8 to TRBJ1-2; D is ambiguous. The CDR3 covers 13 residues. The germline V gene encodes CDR1 SGHVS and CDR2 FQNEAQ. The ends were cut back, 2 bases at V and 6 bases at J, with 10 bases in the middle. CDR3 loop: CASSLSGGDGYTF. In DNA form, the CDR3 reads TGTGCCAGCAGCTTATCCGGCGGCGATGGCTACACCTTC.

The table lists this clone with a count of one. The CDR3 region has the DNA TGCGCCAGCAGCCCCCGGACAGAGGGGACCCAGTACTTC. Translation: CASSPRTEGTQYF. V gene TRBV5-1 combines with J gene TRBJ2-5; possibly TRBD1 for D (6 bases). The germline V gene encodes CDR1 SGHRS and CDR2 YFSETQ. CDR3 size: 13 residues. The V end lost 4 bases, the J end lost 7 bases, and 14 bases lay between the germline ends.

This chain connects TRBV27 to TRBJ2-1, with D maybe TRBD2 (6 bases). V lost 5 bases, J lost 9 bases, and 17 bases lay in between. The CDR3 is 14 amino acids. Germline CDR1 and CDR2: MNHEY and SMNVEV (reference sequence). The CDR3 bases are TGTGCCAGCAGTCCCCCGGGGAGGATGGGTGAGCAGTTCTTC. Translation: CASSPPGRMGEQFF.

This clone was counted only a few times. The CDR3 reads CASSTDYGTGLMAFF. In nucleotides, the CDR3 is TGTGCCAGCAGCACAGATTATGGGACAGGGTTGATGGCTTTCTTT. V is TRBV14 and J is TRBJ1-1; 9 nucleotides line up with TRBD1. From germline, CDR1 is SGHDN and CDR2 FVKESK. The V gene end was trimmed by 5 bases and the J gene end by 11 bases; junction bases not matched to a gene: 15. There are 15 residues in the CDR3.

This clone was seen a handful of times. The gene calls are TRBV28 and TRBJ1-2; 9 bases match TRBD1. The CDR3 consists of 15 residues. Germline V gives CDR1 MDHEN, CDR2 SYDVKM. V trimming: 6 bases; J trimming: 4 bases; junction bases outside the gene matches: 9. The CDR3 DNA sequence: TGTGCCAGCAGACCCGGGACAGGGTCGGGCTATGGCTACACCTTC. This codes for CASRPGTGSGYGYTF.

The V gene is TRBV24-1, the J gene TRBJ2-3; 12 nucleotides align to TRBD2. The V segment lost 2 bases and the J segment 4 bases; nucleotides outside the gene matches: 6. CDR1 and CDR2 from the germline V gene are KGHDR and SFDVKD. CDR3 length: 17 residues. The CDR3 coding sequence is TGTGCCACCAGTGATTCTAGCGGGAGGGCCGGTTCAGATACGCAGTATTTT. Protein: CATSDSSGRAGSDTQYF.

This chain links TRBV5-1 with TRBJ2-3; the match to TRBD2 covers 14 bases. The CDR3 covers 16 residues. The V gene end was trimmed by 1 base and the J gene end by 4 bases; junction bases not matched to a gene: 2. CDR1 SGHRS and CDR2 YFSETQ come from the germline V gene. CDR3 sequence (DNA): TGCGCCAGCAGCTTGAGGGGACTAGCGGGAGCAGATACGCAGTATTTT. Protein product: CASSLRGLAGADTQYF.

The V gene is TRBV27, the J gene TRBJ2-7; 15 bases are shared with TRBD2. V was pared by 4 bases and J by 2 bases, with 12 bases of the junction left unmatched. There are 19 residues in the CDR3. CDR1 MNHEY and CDR2 SMNVEV come from the germline V gene (reference sequence). CDR3 nucleotides: TGTGCCAGCAGTTGGCGGACTAGCGGGAGGGCCGGGTTCACCTACGAGCAGTACTTC. Translated, it gives CASSWRTSGRAGFTYEQYF.

J is TRBJ1-1 and V is TRBV18; TRBD1 might be the D (6 bases). Trimming stripped 5 bases from V and 0 bases from J, with 10 bases between. This CDR3 has 14 amino acids. The germline V gene encodes CDR1 KGHSH and CDR2 LQKENI. The CDR3 coding sequence is TGTGCCAGCTCAGAGTCAGGGGTGAACACTGAAGCTTTCTTT. This encodes CASSESGVNTEAFF.